The 25 T cell receptor beta chains listed next were all sequenced from one sample in a study of T cell changes during pregnancy in multiple sclerosis. Sequencing used immunoSEQ multiplex PCR; TCRdb keeps in-frame clones, though not all of them. The data contain some 100,000 clones, around 92% of them singletons. The sequenced sample was peripheral blood, obtained in the second trimester of pregnancy. The receptors originated from a female donor with multiple sclerosis, enrolled in a pregnancy study.

The chain combines TRBV15 with TRBJ2-1; TRBD2 matches 7 bases. The germline V gene has CDR1 LNHNV and CDR2 YYDKDF (reference sequence). The CDR3 covers 12 residues. Unmatched junction bases numbered 4, after V lost 8 bases and J lost 6 bases. The CDR3 DNA is TGTGCCACCTCCCGGGAGGCCAATGAGCAGTTCTTC. Its translation is CATSREANEQFF.

The chain uses TRBV7-9 and TRBJ1-1; D ambiguous. V lost 1 base, J lost 8 bases, and 8 bases lay in between. CDR1 is SEHNR and CDR2 is FQNEAQ in the germline V gene (reference sequence). The CDR3 loop spans 12 amino acids. CDR3 amino acids: CASSLDPGEAFF. The CDR3 coding sequence is TGTGCCAGCAGCTTAGACCCGGGAGAAGCTTTCTTT.

The chain employs TRBV7-6 and TRBJ2-3; 7 nucleotides agree with TRBD2. The CDR3 consists of 15 residues. Trimming took 3 bases from V and 5 from J; bases not matched to a gene: 8. CDR1 and CDR2 (germline): SGHVS, FNYEAQ. This CDR3 reads CASSLYAPSGDTQYF. The CDR3 DNA sequence: TGTGCCAGCAGCTTGTACGCCCCTAGCGGAGATACGCAGTATTTT.

The chain joins TRBV4-1 to TRBJ2-2; possible D gene TRBD2, 6 bases. The V and J ends lost 4 bases and 5 bases respectively, with 14 bases between them. Germline V gene sequence: CDR1 MGHRA, CDR2 YSYEKL. The length of the CDR3 is 15 residues. The CDR3 DNA follows: TGCGCCAGCAGCCTTGGAGGGCCGGGGACCGGGGAGCTGTTTTTT. Translation: CASSLGGPGTGELFF.

The rearrangement joins TRBV19 to TRBJ2-1; 10 bases align to TRBD2. Trimming took 6 bases from V and 10 from J; bases not matched to a gene: 9. CDR3 length equals 14 residues. CDR1 is LNHDA, CDR2 SQIVND, per germline (reference sequence). The CDR3 sequence is CASRLIAGGGEQFF. CDR3 DNA: TGTGCCAGTAGATTAATAGCGGGAGGCGGAGAGCAGTTCTTC.

This clone has a handful of counts. The rearrangement uses TRBV30 and TRBJ1-1; 9 bases align to TRBD1. Germline CDR1 is GTSNPN and CDR2 is SVGIG (reference sequence). This CDR3 is built from 13 residues. V dropped 5 bases and J dropped 8; count of bases not matched to a gene: 9. The CDR3 DNA follows: TGTGCCTGGGGATCTACGGGACAGGGCGAAGCTTTCTTT. Protein: CAWGSTGQGEAFF.

J is TRBJ2-1 and V is TRBV15; 10 bases are a match to TRBD2. The CDR3 is 16 amino acids. Per the germline V gene, CDR1 is LNHNV and CDR2 is YYDKDF (reference sequence). Trimming cost V 1 base and J 5 bases; bases outside gene matches: 5. CDR3 in amino acids: CATSRGLAGADNEQFF. CDR3 bases: TGTGCCACCAGCAGAGGGCTAGCGGGAGCGGACAATGAGCAGTTCTTC.

This clone was picked up one time. The V gene is TRBV28, the J gene TRBJ2-5; D is undetermined. The CDR3 is 12 amino acids. Trimming took off 5 bases at V and 2 bases at J, with 6 bases between the two ends. Germline CDR1 reads MDHEN; CDR2 reads SYDVKM. This chain's CDR3 is CASSPPQETQYF. DNA of the CDR3: TGTGCCAGCAGTCCCCCTCAAGAGACCCAGTACTTC.

The rearrangement joins TRBV28 to TRBJ1-5, with 7 nucleotides matching TRBD1. The CDR3 contains 15 residues. J gave up 7 bases and V 2 bases, and 8 bases lay outside the gene matches. Germline CDR1 MDHEN, CDR2 SYDVKM. In nucleotides, the CDR3 is TGTGCCAGCAGTTTACAGGGGGGCCGGGTCCAGCCCCAGCATTTT. Its protein is CASSLQGGRVQPQHF. The complete variable domain, with remaining parts taken from reference TRBV28 and TRBJ1-5, reads DVKVTQSSRYLVKRTGEKVFLECVQDMDHENMFWYRQDPGLGLRLIYFSYDVKMKEKGDIPEGYSVSREKKERFSLILESASTNQTSMYLCASSLQGGRVQPQHFGDGTRLSIL.

J is TRBJ2-7 and V is TRBV18, with TRBD1 matching 11 bases. CDR3 size: 14 residues. V gave up 4 bases and J gave up 7 bases; unmatched junction bases: 6. Germline V lookup: CDR1 KGHSH, CDR2 LQKENI. CDR3 nucleotides: TGTGCCAGCTCACTACCCGGGACAGGGGGGGAGCAGTACTTC. As protein: CASSLPGTGGEQYF.

The table lists this clone with a few counts. V and J are TRBV28 and TRBJ2-7; TRBD1 aligns across 8 bases. The CDR3 length is 12 residues. The V and J ends lost 5 bases and 3 bases, in that order; junction bases with no gene match: 0. Germline values: CDR1 MDHEN, CDR2 SYDVKM. This CDR3 reads CASSTGGYEQYF. DNA for the CDR3: TGTGCCAGCAGTACAGGGGGCTACGAGCAGTACTTC.

The CDR3 DNA is TGTGCCAGCAGAACCGGGACAGGCTATGGCTACACCTTC. Translated, it gives CASRTGTGYGYTF. The chain is built from TRBV28 and TRBJ1-2; TRBD1 matches 8 bases. After removal of 6 bases from V and 4 bases from J, the junction contained 4 bases not matched to a gene. Germline V lookup: CDR1 MDHEN, CDR2 SYDVKM. The CDR3 covers 13 residues.

The chain combines TRBV27 with TRBJ2-5; 11 nucleotides match TRBD2. The CDR3 is 15 residues long. The J segment lost 2 bases and the V segment lost 4 bases, leaving 3 bases of the junction unmatched. Germline V gene data show CDR1 as MNHEY and CDR2 as SMNVEV (reference sequence). DNA of the CDR3: TGTGCCAGCAGTTCCAGACTAGCGGGGCAAGAGACCCAGTACTTC. This codes for CASSSRLAGQETQYF.

This chain joins TRBV28 and TRBJ1-1; no clear D gene. Trimming pared 6 bases from V and 7 bases from J, leaving 15 bases between. CDR3 length equals 13 residues. Germline-derived CDR1 and CDR2 are MDHEN and SYDVKM. CDR3 region: CASSRTSAGEAFF. CDR3 DNA sequence: TGTGCCAGCAGCCGCACATCGGCGGGTGAAGCTTTCTTT.

The J gene is TRBJ2-7, the V gene TRBV7-6; D remains unclear. V shed 0 bases and J shed 0 bases, with 9 bases lying between them. CDR1 SGHVS and CDR2 FNYEAQ come from the germline V gene. This CDR3 is 15 amino acids long. CDR3 in amino acids: CASSLATSGSYEQYF. The DNA for the CDR3 is TGTGCCAGCAGCTTAGCTACCTCGGGCTCCTACGAGCAGTACTTC.

This clone was seen just once. This sequence joins TRBV5-1 and TRBJ2-1; 14 bases agree with TRBD2. In germline, CDR1 is SGHRS, CDR2 YFSETQ. Trimming at V came to 0 bases and at J to 11 bases, leaving 4 bases not matched to a gene. The CDR3 spans 15 residues. CDR3 coding DNA: TGCGCCAGCAGCTTGGAGGGACTAGCGGGAGAGAAGCAGTTCTTC. It encodes CASSLEGLAGEKQFF.

The chain has TRBV5-8 and TRBJ1-3; 10 nucleotides match TRBD1. CDR1 is SGHTS, CDR2 YDEGEE, per germline. The CDR3 covers 17 residues. V shed 4 bases, J shed 4 bases, and the junction held 11 bases outside the gene matches. The CDR3 is CASSARDRGRGGNTIYF. CDR3 coding DNA: TGTGCCAGCAGCGCCCGGGACAGGGGCCGGGGAGGAAACACCATATATTTT.

The rearrangement uses TRBV7-9 and TRBJ2-5; D remains ambiguous. V was shortened by 0 bases and J by 0 bases, with 5 bases between the two germline ends. The CDR3 runs 14 residues. Germline V gene data show CDR1 as SEHNR and CDR2 as FQNEAQ (reference sequence). The DNA for the CDR3 is TGTGCCAGCAGCTTAGCCGAGTACCAAGAGACCCAGTACTTC. Translated: CASSLAEYQETQYF.

The V and J genes are TRBV4-2 and TRBJ1-4; weak D call: TRBD1 (5 bases). The CDR3 loop spans 15 amino acids. The germline V gene encodes CDR1 LGHNA and CDR2 YNFKEQ. The V and J ends lost 3 bases and 4 bases respectively, with 12 bases between them. The CDR3 DNA sequence: TGTGCCAGCAGCCAGAGACAGACCGGTAATGAAAAACTGTTTTTT. This encodes CASSQRQTGNEKLFF.

The gene calls are TRBV9 and TRBJ2-3, with 10 bases lining up with TRBD2. CDR1 is SGDLS and CDR2 is YYNGEE in the germline V gene. V gave up 4 bases and J gave up 4 bases; unmatched junction bases: 3. The CDR3 has 14 amino acids. The CDR3 protein is CASSSGRAADTQYF. For the CDR3, the DNA is TGTGCCAGCAGCAGCGGGAGGGCCGCAGATACGCAGTATTTT. Full variable domain (outside the CDR3, taken from reference TRBV9 and TRBJ2-3): DSGVTQTPKHLITATGQRVTLRCSPRSGDLSVYWYQQSLDQGLQFLIQYYNGEERAKGNILERFSAQQFPDLHSELNLSSLELGDSALYFCASSSGRAADTQYFGPGTRLTVL.

The V gene is TRBV6-6, the J gene TRBJ2-7, with 10 bases matching TRBD2. Germline CDR1 is MNHNY and CDR2 is SVGAGI (reference sequence). V was pared by 8 bases and J by 5 bases, with 9 bases of the junction left unmatched. The CDR3 is 14 residues long. CDR3 in amino acids: CASGPGLALDEQYF. The CDR3 DNA is TGTGCCAGCGGACCGGGACTAGCGCTAGACGAGCAGTACTTC.

The chain has TRBV19 and TRBJ1-2; D is possibly TRBD1 (6 bases). The germline V gene encodes CDR1 LNHDA and CDR2 SQIVND (reference sequence). Trimming cost V 5 bases and J 4 bases, with 17 bases left between them. The CDR3 runs 15 residues. The CDR3 loop reads CASSSTGTGRYGYTF. DNA for the CDR3: TGTGCCAGTAGTTCAACGGGCACAGGGCGCTATGGCTACACCTTC.

The chain employs TRBV5-1 and TRBJ2-7; no clear D. The V end lost 3 bases, the J end lost 6 bases, and 22 bases lay between the germline ends. This CDR3 contains 16 residues. CDR1 SGHRS and CDR2 YFSETQ come from the germline V gene. The CDR3, as DNA: TGCGCCAGCAGCTACACCCCCAGCGAAGGCTCCCTCGAGCAGTACTTC. Amino acids: CASSYTPSEGSLEQYF.

The DNA of the CDR3 is TGCGCCAGCAGCCAAGAGGGACAGTACAATGAGCAGTTCTTC. It translates to CASSQEGQYNEQFF. The chain uses TRBV4-1 and TRBJ2-1; TRBD1 aligns across 7 bases. The CDR3 consists of 14 residues. Germline V gene sequence: CDR1 MGHRA, CDR2 YSYEKL. With 0 bases clipped from V and 4 bases from J, the junction kept 0 bases outside the gene matches.

The chain carries TRBV14 and TRBJ2-1; 11 bases align to TRBD2. Germline V gene lookup returns CDR1 SGHDN and CDR2 FVKESK. The CDR3 contains 16 residues. Germline trimming cut 4 bases from V and 7 bases from J; bases unmatched to any gene: 9. The CDR3 nucleotides are TGTGCCAGCAGCCGATTGGGACTAGCGGAGGAGAATGAGCAGTTCTTC. Protein product: CASSRLGLAEENEQFF.